One TCR beta chain is described in this entry. These data are taken from a study of brain metastases from non-small cell lung cancer. TCRdb keeps only in-frame clones here, not all; method: immunoSEQ multiplex PCR. The sample has 1,500 to 2,000 clones, about 87% seen once. Trimming took off 3 bases at V and 6 bases at J, with 9 bases between the two ends. Germline V gene lookup returns CDR1 SGHTA and CDR2 FQGNSA. The CDR3 contains 13 residues. The source of this sequence is a donor aged 40 or older with non-small cell lung cancer. The genes are TRBV7-2 and TRBJ2-1; the D is unclear. The specimen sequenced was tumor-adjacent normal tissue. The DNA of the CDR3 is TGTGCCAGCAGCTTTCTTTTCCGCAATGAGCAGTTCTTC. Protein sequence: CASSFLFRNEQFF.